Reported below is one T cell receptor (beta chain). V trimming: 4 bases; J trimming: 7 bases; junction bases outside the gene matches: 6. CDR3 size: 13 residues. The germline V gene has CDR1 SGHNT and CDR2 YYREEE (reference sequence). Produced via immunoSEQ multiplex PCR; TCRdb's table is partial and in-frame only. The repertoire holds tens of thousands of clones, with 53% as singletons. The sample comes from a study of cytotoxic CD8 clonotypes in ibrutinib-treated CLL. For the study at large: Averaging across samples gave about 230,000 productive templates and 94,082 productive rearrangements.

The chain uses TRBV5-4 and TRBJ1-1; 8 positions match TRBD1. The specimen comprised PBMCs, sampled after 12 months of ibrutinib treatment. The sequence came from a human donor with chronic lymphocytic leukemia. In DNA, the CDR3 is TGTGCCAGCAGCCTGGACAGGGTGAATGAAGCTTTCTTT. As protein: CASSLDRVNEAFF.